This TCR beta chain was recorded in a study of blood T cell repertoires in COVID-19. Study overall: From the United States, Italy and Spain came samples of acute and convalescent COVID-19. Sample material is recorded as cDNA or gDNA derived from T cells, B-cell-depleted T cells, or PBMCs.

Authors' analysis steps: Counts of nucleated cells, estimated from reference gene primer amplification, were obtained. Sequenced by immunoSEQ multiplex PCR; TCRdb stores in-frame clones only, minus some. The V and J calls and the clone size are those of that table, but D and trimming were determined from the DNA. The sample shows some 110,000 clones, roughly 78% of them seen only once. The CDR3 has 15 amino acids. After removal of 5 bases from V and 4 bases from J, the junction contained 11 bases not matched to a gene. Germline V gene data show CDR1 as MNHEY and CDR2 as SVGEGT. The V call is TRBV6-2 or TRBV6-3, the J call TRBJ2-7; 7 bases are shared with TRBD2. The sequence was obtained from a man aged 60-69 years with active or convalescent COVID-19. Sequencing input: peripheral blood. Here the CDR3 reads CASSGRASGNYEQYF. In nucleotides, the CDR3 is TGTGCCAGCAGTGGTAGGGCTAGCGGAAATTACGAGCAGTACTTC.